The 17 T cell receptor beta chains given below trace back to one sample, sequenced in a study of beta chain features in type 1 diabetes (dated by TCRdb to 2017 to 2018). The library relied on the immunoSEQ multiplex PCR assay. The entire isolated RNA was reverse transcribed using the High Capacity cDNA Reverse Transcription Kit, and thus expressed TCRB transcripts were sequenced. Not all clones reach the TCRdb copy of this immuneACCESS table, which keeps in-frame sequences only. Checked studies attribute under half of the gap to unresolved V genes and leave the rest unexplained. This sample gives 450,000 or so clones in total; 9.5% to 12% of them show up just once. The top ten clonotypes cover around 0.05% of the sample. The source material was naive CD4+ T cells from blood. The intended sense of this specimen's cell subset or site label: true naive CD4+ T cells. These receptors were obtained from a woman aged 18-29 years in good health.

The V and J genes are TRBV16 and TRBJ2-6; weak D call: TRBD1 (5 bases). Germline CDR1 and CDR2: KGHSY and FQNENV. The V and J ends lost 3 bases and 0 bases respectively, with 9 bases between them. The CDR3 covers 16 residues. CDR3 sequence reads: CASSHRVASGANVLTF. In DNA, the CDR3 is TGTGCCAGCAGCCACAGGGTGGCCTCTGGGGCCAACGTCCTGACTTTC.

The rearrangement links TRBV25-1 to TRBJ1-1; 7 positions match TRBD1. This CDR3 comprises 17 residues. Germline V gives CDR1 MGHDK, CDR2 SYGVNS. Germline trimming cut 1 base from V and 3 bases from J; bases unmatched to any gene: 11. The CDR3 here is CASSELGGGPIDTEAFF. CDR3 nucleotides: TGTGCCAGCAGTGAATTGGGAGGGGGCCCGATTGACACTGAAGCTTTCTTT. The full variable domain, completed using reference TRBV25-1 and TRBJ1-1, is EADIYQTPRYLVIGTGKKITLECSQTMGHDKMYWYQQDPGMELHLIHYSYGVNSTEKGDLSSESTVSRIRTEHFPLTLESARPSHTSQYLCASSELGGGPIDTEAFFGQGTRLTVV.

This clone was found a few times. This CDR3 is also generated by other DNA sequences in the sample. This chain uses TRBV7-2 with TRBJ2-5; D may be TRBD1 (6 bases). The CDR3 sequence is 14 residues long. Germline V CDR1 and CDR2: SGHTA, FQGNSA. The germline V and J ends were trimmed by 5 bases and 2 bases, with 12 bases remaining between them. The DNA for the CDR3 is TGTGCCAGCAGCCCCCGGACAGCTCAAGAGACCCAGTACTTC. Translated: CASSPRTAQETQYF.

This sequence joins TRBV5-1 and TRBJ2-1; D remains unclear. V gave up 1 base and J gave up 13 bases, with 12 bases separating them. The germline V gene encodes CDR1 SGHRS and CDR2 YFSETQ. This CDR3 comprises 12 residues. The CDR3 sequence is CASSLNGGYQFF. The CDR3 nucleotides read TGCGCCAGCAGCTTGAACGGCGGATATCAGTTCTTC.

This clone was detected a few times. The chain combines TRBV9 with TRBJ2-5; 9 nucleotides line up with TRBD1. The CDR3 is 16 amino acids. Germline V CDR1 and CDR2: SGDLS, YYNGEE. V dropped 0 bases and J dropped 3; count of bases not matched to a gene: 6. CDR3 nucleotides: TGTGCCAGCAGCGTAGGAGTGACAGGGGGTGAAGAGACCCAGTACTTC. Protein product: CASSVGVTGGEETQYF.

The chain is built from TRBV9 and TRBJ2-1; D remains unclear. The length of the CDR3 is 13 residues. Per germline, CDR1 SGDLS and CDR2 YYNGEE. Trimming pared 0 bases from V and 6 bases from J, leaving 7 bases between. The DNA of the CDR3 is TGTGCCAGCAGCGTAGTGGCTGCCAATGAGCAGTTCTTC. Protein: CASSVVAANEQFF. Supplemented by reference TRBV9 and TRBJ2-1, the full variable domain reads DSGVTQTPKHLITATGQRVTLRCSPRSGDLSVYWYQQSLDQGLQFLIQYYNGEERAKGNILERFSAQQFPDLHSELNLSSLELGDSALYFCASSVVAANEQFFGPGTRLTVL.

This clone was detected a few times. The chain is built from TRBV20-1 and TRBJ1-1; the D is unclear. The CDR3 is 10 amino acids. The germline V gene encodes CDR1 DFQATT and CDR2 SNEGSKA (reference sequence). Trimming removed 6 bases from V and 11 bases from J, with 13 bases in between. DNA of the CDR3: TGCAGTGCAGGGTGGGTTGTCGCTTTCTTT. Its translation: CSAGWVVAFF.

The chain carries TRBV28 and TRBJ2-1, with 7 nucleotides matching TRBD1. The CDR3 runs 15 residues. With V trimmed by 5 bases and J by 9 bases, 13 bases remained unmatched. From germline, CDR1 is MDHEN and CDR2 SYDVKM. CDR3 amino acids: CASSVYRGIFGEQFF. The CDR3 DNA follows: TGTGCCAGCAGTGTCTACAGGGGAATCTTCGGTGAGCAGTTCTTC.

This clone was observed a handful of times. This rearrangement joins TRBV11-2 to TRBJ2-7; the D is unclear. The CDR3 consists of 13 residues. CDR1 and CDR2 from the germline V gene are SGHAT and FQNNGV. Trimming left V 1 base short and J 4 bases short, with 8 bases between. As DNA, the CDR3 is TGTGCCAGCAGCTTAGTACGAAAATACGAGCAGTACTTC. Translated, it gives CASSLVRKYEQYF.

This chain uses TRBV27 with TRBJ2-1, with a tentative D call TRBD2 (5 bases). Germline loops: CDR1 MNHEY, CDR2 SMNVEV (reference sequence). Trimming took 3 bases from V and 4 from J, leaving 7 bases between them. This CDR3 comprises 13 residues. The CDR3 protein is CASSFERYNEQFF. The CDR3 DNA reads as TGTGCCAGCAGTTTTGAGCGGTACAATGAGCAGTTCTTC.

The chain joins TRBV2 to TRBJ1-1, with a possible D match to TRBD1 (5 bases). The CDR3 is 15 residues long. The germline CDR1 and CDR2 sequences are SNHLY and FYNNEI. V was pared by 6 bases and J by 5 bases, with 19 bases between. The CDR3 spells CASREGLRQTTEAFF. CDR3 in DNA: TGTGCCAGCAGGGAGGGGCTACGACAGACGACTGAAGCTTTCTTT.

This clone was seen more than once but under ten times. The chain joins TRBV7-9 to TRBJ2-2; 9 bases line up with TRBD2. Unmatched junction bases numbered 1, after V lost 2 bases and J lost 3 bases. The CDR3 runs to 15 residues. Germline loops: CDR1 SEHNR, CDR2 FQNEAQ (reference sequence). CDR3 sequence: CASSLTSGYTGELFF. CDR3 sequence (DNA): TGTGCCAGCAGCTTAACTAGCGGGTACACCGGGGAGCTGTTTTTT.

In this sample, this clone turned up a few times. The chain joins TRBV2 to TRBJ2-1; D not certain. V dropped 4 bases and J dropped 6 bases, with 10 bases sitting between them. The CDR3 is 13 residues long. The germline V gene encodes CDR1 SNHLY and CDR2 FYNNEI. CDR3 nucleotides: TGTGCCAGCAGTGGAGAGGTGCTCAATGAGCAGTTCTTC. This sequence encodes CASSGEVLNEQFF.

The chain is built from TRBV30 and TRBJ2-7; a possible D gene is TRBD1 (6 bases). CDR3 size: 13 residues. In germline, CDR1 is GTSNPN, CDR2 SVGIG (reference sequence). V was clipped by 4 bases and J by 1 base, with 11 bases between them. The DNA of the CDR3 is TGTGCCTGGAAGGGGGACACGTCCTACGAGCAGTACTTC. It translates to CAWKGDTSYEQYF.

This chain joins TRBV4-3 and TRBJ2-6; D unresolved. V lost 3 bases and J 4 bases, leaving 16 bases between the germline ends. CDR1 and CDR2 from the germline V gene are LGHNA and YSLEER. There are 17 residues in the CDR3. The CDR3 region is CASSQKVQLTGANVLTF. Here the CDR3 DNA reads TGCGCCAGCAGCCAGAAGGTACAATTAACGGGGGCCAACGTCCTGACTTTC.

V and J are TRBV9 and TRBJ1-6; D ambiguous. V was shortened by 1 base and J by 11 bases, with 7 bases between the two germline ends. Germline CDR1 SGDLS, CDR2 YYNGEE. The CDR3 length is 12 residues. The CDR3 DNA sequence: TGTGCCAGCAGCGTAATGTCGGCACCCCTCCACTTT. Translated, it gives CASSVMSAPLHF. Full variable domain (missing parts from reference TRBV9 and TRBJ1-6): DSGVTQTPKHLITATGQRVTLRCSPRSGDLSVYWYQQSLDQGLQFLIQYYNGEERAKGNILERFSAQQFPDLHSELNLSSLELGDSALYFCASSVMSAPLHFGNGTRLTVT.

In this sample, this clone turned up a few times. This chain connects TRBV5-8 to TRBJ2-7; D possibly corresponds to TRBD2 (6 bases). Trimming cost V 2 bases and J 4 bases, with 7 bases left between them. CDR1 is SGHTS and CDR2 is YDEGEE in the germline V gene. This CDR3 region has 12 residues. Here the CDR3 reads CASSLRGYEQYV. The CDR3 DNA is TGTGCCAGCAGCTTACGGGGGTACGAGCAGTACGTC.